Following are 30 T cell receptor beta chains from one sample sequenced in a study of T cell responses to AZD1222 COVID-19 vaccine (dated by TCRdb to the early 2020s). Library method: the immunoSEQ multiplex PCR assay. What TCRdb holds here is the immuneACCESS table cut down to in-frame rearrangements. Part of the clones is not present; checked against another copy, under half of the missing clones reflect an unresolved V gene, and the others are unexplained. The sample records some 140,000 clones, 90% of which are singletons. The ten largest clones represent 15% to 20% of the sample. In light of the paper, this sample's time point label describes: baseline before first vaccination. The specimen was peripheral blood, collected on day 0 of AZD1222 vaccination. These receptors were obtained from an adult in good health.

The chain couples TRBV12-5 to TRBJ1-4; 8 positions match TRBD1. Germline V gives CDR1 LGHNT, CDR2 FRNRAP. The V segment lost 6 bases and the J segment 7 bases; nucleotides outside the gene matches: 7. CDR3 length: 14 amino acids. The CDR3 nucleotides are TGTGCTAGTGGCTACGGACAGGGTGGTGAAAAACTGTTTTTT. Protein product: CASGYGQGGEKLFF.

This chain joins TRBV30 and TRBJ1-6; weak D call: TRBD1 (5 bases). The CDR3 extends over 14 amino acids. Germline CDR1 GTSNPN, CDR2 SVGIG (reference sequence). Trimming left V 3 bases short and J 6 bases short, with 12 bases between. CDR3 residues: CAWSVGGGNSPLHF. The CDR3 region has the DNA TGTGCCTGGAGCGTGGGCGGGGGTAATTCACCCCTCCACTTT.

Comments on this clone: Additional DNA sequences in this sample encode the identical CDR3. V and J are TRBV19 and TRBJ1-2; TRBD1 is a possible D gene (6 bases). This CDR3 comprises 14 residues. The germline CDR1 and CDR2 sequences are LNHDA and SQIVND (reference sequence). V was pared by 3 bases and J by 2 bases, with 10 bases between. As DNA, the CDR3 is TGTGCCAGTAGTATCCGGACAGCAAACTATGGCTACACCTTC. Its translation: CASSIRTANYGYTF.

This clone showed up just once. The chain employs TRBV7-2 and TRBJ1-2; 8 bases are a match to TRBD1. Germline V gene lookup returns CDR1 SGHTA and CDR2 FQGNSA. The CDR3 is 16 amino acids. Unmatched junction bases numbered 10, after V lost 4 bases and J lost 3 bases. CDR3 protein: CASSSFPGQGDYGYTF. DNA for the CDR3: TGTGCCAGCAGCTCCTTCCCTGGACAGGGTGACTATGGCTACACCTTC.

The chain recombines TRBV3-1 (or the pseudogene TRBV3-2) with TRBJ2-7; unclear D gene. Looked up from germline, CDR1 is LGHDT and CDR2 is YNNKEL (reference sequence). Trimming left V 0 bases short and J 4 bases short, with 13 bases between. CDR3 length: 15 residues. The CDR3 reads CASSQEGRFPYEQYF. CDR3 bases: TGTGCCAGCAGCCAAGAAGGCAGATTCCCATACGAGCAGTACTTC.

V gene TRBV13 combines with J gene TRBJ2-5; unclear D gene. CDR1 and CDR2 (germline): PRHDT, FYEKMQ (reference sequence). V lost 1 base and J 6 bases, leaving 6 bases between the germline ends. This CDR3 comprises 12 residues. The CDR3 DNA sequence: TGTGCCAGCAGCTTAGTCCCCCAGACCCAGTACTTC. Residues: CASSLVPQTQYF.

The V gene is TRBV6-5, the J gene TRBJ1-1, with D unclear. Between the trimmed V and J ends, which lost 6 bases and 1 base, there was a span of 9 bases. The CDR3 has 13 residues. Germline V gene lookup returns CDR1 MNHEY and CDR2 SVGAGI. In nucleotides, the CDR3 is TGTGCCAGCAGCCAGACGGCGAACACTGAAGCTTTCTTT. Amino acids: CASSQTANTEAFF.

The chain employs TRBV19 and TRBJ1-5; D is uncertain. V dropped 4 bases and J dropped 0 bases, with 25 bases sitting between them. This CDR3 region has 20 residues. CDR1 is LNHDA and CDR2 is SQIVND in the germline V gene (reference sequence). CDR3 in DNA: TGTGCCAGTAGTAGGGAGAGTAGGCTTCCTTTTTCTTATAGCAATCAGCCCCAGCATTTT. Its protein product is CASSRESRLPFSYSNQPQHF.

This clone was found a few times. The chain combines TRBV2 with TRBJ1-2, with D unresolved. This CDR3 spans 13 amino acids. Germline V gives CDR1 SNHLY, CDR2 FYNNEI. V lost 9 bases and J 8 bases, leaving 19 bases between the germline ends. CDR3 DNA sequence: TGTGCCAGGGGGATGGCGACCTTGGGCGGCTACACCTTC. It translates to CARGMATLGGYTF.

The rearrangement uses TRBV9 and TRBJ2-5; D call uncertain. Germline V gene lookup returns CDR1 SGDLS and CDR2 YYNGEE. Deletions cut 6 bases from V and 5 bases from J, with 14 bases between. The CDR3 is 13 residues long. CDR3 region: CASTPTGWETQYF. In nucleotides, the CDR3 is TGTGCCAGCACCCCAACCGGTTGGGAGACCCAGTACTTC.

The chain recombines TRBV7-2 with TRBJ2-7; a possible D gene is TRBD1 (6 bases). Germline CDR1 reads SGHTA; CDR2 reads FQGNSA. This CDR3 is 14 amino acids long. V lost 5 bases and J 3 bases, leaving 14 bases between the germline ends. Here the CDR3 DNA reads TGTGCCAGCAGCCCGAACAGGGCCATCTACGAGCAGTACTTC. Translating gives CASSPNRAIYEQYF.

This clone was counted a single time. The chain links TRBV9 to TRBJ2-7; D not certain. Trimming cost V 0 bases and J 0 bases, with 7 bases left between them. The CDR3 is made up of 14 amino acids. The germline gives CDR1 SGDLS, CDR2 YYNGEE. CDR3 in amino acids: CASSVDEGSYEQYF. Written as DNA, the CDR3 is TGTGCCAGCAGCGTAGATGAAGGCTCCTACGAGCAGTACTTC.

The chain carries TRBV19 and TRBJ1-2; weak D call: TRBD1 (5 bases). Deletions cut 5 bases from V and 2 bases from J, with 12 bases between. This CDR3 region has 14 residues. The germline gives CDR1 LNHDA, CDR2 SQIVND (reference sequence). This CDR3 is CASSVRQPNYGYTF. CDR3 DNA: TGTGCCAGTAGTGTTCGACAGCCCAACTATGGCTACACCTTC.

The chain has TRBV4-3 and TRBJ1-6; D is perhaps TRBD1 (5 bases). CDR3 length: 14 residues. V dropped 4 bases and J dropped 5 bases, with 9 bases sitting between them. Per germline, CDR1 LGHNA and CDR2 YSLEER. The CDR3 DNA follows: TGCGCCAGCAGCCTAGGACAAAATAATTCACCCCTCCACTTT. This encodes CASSLGQNNSPLHF.

The V and J genes are TRBV5-1 and TRBJ2-7, with TRBD1 matching over 9 bases. The CDR3 runs 18 residues. The V segment lost 3 bases and the J segment 2 bases; nucleotides outside the gene matches: 15. CDR1 SGHRS and CDR2 YFSETQ come from the germline V gene. The CDR3 sequence is CASSSGRPSGQGTYEQYF. The CDR3 DNA sequence: TGCGCCAGCAGCTCTGGCCGGCCCTCGGGACAGGGCACCTACGAGCAGTACTTC.

V usage is TRBV2 and J usage is TRBJ1-5; TRBD1 might be the D (5 bases). This CDR3 comprises 15 residues. Germline V gene sequence: CDR1 SNHLY, CDR2 FYNNEI. Trimming left V 5 bases short and J 6 bases short, with 17 bases between. The CDR3 nucleotides read TGTGCCAGCAGTAAGGGCAGGGAGGGAAGTCAGCCCCAGCATTTT. This codes for CASSKGREGSQPQHF.

This clone has just a few counts. The genes are TRBV19 and TRBJ2-2; TRBD2 agrees at 10 bases. Germline loops: CDR1 LNHDA, CDR2 SQIVND (reference sequence). This CDR3 spans 17 amino acids. Trimming removed 5 bases from V and 4 bases from J; junction bases left unmatched: 10. CDR3 sequence: CASSPSQGLALTGELFF. The CDR3 DNA is TGTGCCAGTAGTCCAAGCCAGGGACTAGCGCTCACCGGGGAGCTGTTTTTT.

As concerns this clone: Other DNA variants within this sample encode the same CDR3. The chain couples TRBV6-5 to TRBJ2-3; the D gene is possibly TRBD2 (6 bases). The CDR3 extends over 14 amino acids. The germline CDR1 and CDR2 sequences are MNHEY and SVGAGI. V was pared by 4 bases and J by 0 bases, with 8 bases between. Written as DNA, the CDR3 is TGTGCCAGCAGTTCCGGGACTAGCACAGATACGCAGTATTTT. Its translation is CASSSGTSTDTQYF.

About this clone: Its ends do not fully match the called genes, so a read error is possible. The V call is TRBV7-7, the J call TRBJ1-4; D ambiguous. There are 13 residues in the CDR3. Germline values: CDR1 SSHAT, CDR2 FNYEAQ (reference sequence). CDR3 coding DNA: TGTGCTAGCAGCTTAGCGGCCTCTGAAAAACTGTTTTTT. It specifies CASSLAASEKLFF.

The genes are TRBV7-2 and TRBJ2-7; 7 bases agree with TRBD1. The CDR3 runs 16 residues. J was trimmed by 6 bases and V by 3 bases; bases with no gene match: 14. The germline V gene has CDR1 SGHTA and CDR2 FQGNSA. CDR3 in DNA: TGTGCCAGCAGCTTTGGGGTGAGGGGGCGCACGGGCGAGCAGTACTTC. This gives the protein CASSFGVRGRTGEQYF.

This chain uses TRBV5-5 with TRBJ1-4; D possibly corresponds to TRBD1 (5 bases). The germline gives CDR1 SGHKS, CDR2 YYEKEE (reference sequence). This CDR3 has 15 residues. V lost 4 bases, J lost 7 bases, and 17 bases lay in between. The CDR3 DNA is TGTGCCAGCAGCCCGGTTGTGGGGGGTGTTGAAAAACTGTTTTTT. Translation: CASSPVVGGVEKLFF.

The chain is built from TRBV19 and TRBJ1-1, with D possibly being TRBD1 (6 bases). Germline lookup yields CDR1 LNHDA and CDR2 SQIVND (reference sequence). Trimming removed 6 bases at V and 0 bases at J, with 14 bases between. The CDR3 contains 15 residues. CDR3 coding DNA: TGTGCCAGTAGGGGGGCGGACAGACTGAACACTGAAGCTTTCTTT. The encoded protein is CASRGADRLNTEAFF.

This rearrangement joins TRBV5-1 to TRBJ2-7, with D unresolved. The CDR3 runs 14 residues. Trimming cost V 3 bases and J 3 bases, with 13 bases left between them. Germline CDR1 reads SGHRS; CDR2 reads YFSETQ. The CDR3 here is CASSSPGRFYEQYF. The CDR3 DNA sequence: TGCGCCAGCAGCTCTCCGGGCAGGTTCTACGAGCAGTACTTC. The full variable domain, with the rest looked up from reference TRBV5-1 and TRBJ2-7, is KAGVTQTPRYLIKTRGQQVTLSCSPISGHRSVSWYQQTPGQGLQFLFEYFSETQRNKGNFPGRFSGRQFSNSRSEMNVSTLELGDSALYLCASSSPGRFYEQYFGPGTRLTVT.

This sequence joins TRBV2 and TRBJ2-4, with D tentatively TRBD1 or TRBD2 (5 bases each). V was clipped by 6 bases and J by 8 bases, with 11 bases between them. CDR1 is SNHLY, CDR2 FYNNEI, per germline. The CDR3 loop spans 12 amino acids. CDR3 residues: CASRGPGDIQYF. The CDR3 nucleotides are TGTGCCAGCAGGGGACCCGGGGACATTCAGTACTTC.

The chain carries TRBV12-5 and TRBJ1-2; D not resolved. Germline V gene data show CDR1 as LGHNT and CDR2 as FRNRAP. The V end was cut by 2 bases, the J end by 7 bases, with 14 bases between. The CDR3 extends over 14 amino acids. The CDR3 region is CASGLKAGSGGYTF. In DNA form, the CDR3 reads TGTGCTAGTGGTTTGAAGGCGGGGAGCGGTGGCTACACCTTC. The full variable domain, its missing parts supplied by reference TRBV12-5 and TRBJ1-2, is DARVTQTPRHKVTEMGQEVTMRCQPILGHNTVFWYRQTMMQGLELLAYFRNRAPLDDSGMPKDRFSAEMPDATLATLKIQPSEPRDSAVYFCASGLKAGSGGYTFGSGTRLTVV.

This chain joins TRBV24-1 and TRBJ2-2; a possible D gene is TRBD1 (6 bases). CDR1 is KGHDR and CDR2 is SFDVKD in the germline V gene. Trimming took 0 bases from V and 7 from J, leaving 11 bases between them. The length of the CDR3 is 15 residues. Written as DNA, the CDR3 is TGTGCCACCAGTGATTTGACCAGGGGACACGGGGAGCTGTTTTTT. The encoded protein is CATSDLTRGHGELFF.

This clone was detected only once. The CDR3 nucleotides read TGTGCCACCAGCAGAGATCTAGGGGGGGCGCAGGATGATGGCTACACCTTC. As protein: CATSRDLGGAQDDGYTF. This chain connects TRBV15 to TRBJ1-2; D might be TRBD1 (6 bases). The CDR3 contains 17 residues. The V gene's germline CDR1 is LNHNV and CDR2 YYDKDF (reference sequence). Between the trimmed V and J ends, which lost 0 bases and 6 bases, there was a span of 20 bases.

A few counts support this clone. The V gene is TRBV29-1, the J gene TRBJ2-2; no clear D gene. Trimming took off 7 bases at V and 6 bases at J, with 15 bases between the two ends. Germline values: CDR1 SQVTM, CDR2 ANQGSEA. The CDR3 extends over 13 amino acids. CDR3 DNA: TGCAGCGCCCTGAAGGAGTACGCCGGGGAGCTGTTTTTT. Protein product: CSALKEYAGELFF.

The chain employs TRBV18 and TRBJ1-5, with D possibly matching TRBD1 (5 bases). This CDR3 contains 16 residues. The V end lost 3 bases, the J end lost 2 bases, and 14 bases lay between the germline ends. The germline gives CDR1 KGHSH, CDR2 LQKENI. CDR3 coding DNA: TGTGCCAGCTCACCCTGGCCTCGGGACCGCAATCAGCCCCAGCATTTT. Protein: CASSPWPRDRNQPQHF.

The gene calls are TRBV2 and TRBJ2-1; D gene uncertain. Trimming left V 6 bases short and J 9 bases short, with 9 bases between. Per germline, CDR1 SNHLY and CDR2 FYNNEI. The CDR3 loop spans 11 amino acids. DNA for the CDR3: TGTGCCAGCAGGGGCCGGAGTGAGCAGTTCTTC. Translated: CASRGRSEQFF.